This TCR beta chain was sequenced in a study of blood T cell repertoires in COVID-19. CDR1 is MNHEY and CDR2 is SVGEGT in the germline V gene. The J segment lost 9 bases and the V segment lost 2 bases, leaving 9 bases of the junction unmatched. The CDR3 runs to 14 residues. Some clones are missing from TCRdb's copy, which holds only in-frame ones; the method was immunoSEQ multiplex PCR. Of approximately 110,000 clones in the sample, 75% to 90% were seen once. The specimen sequenced was peripheral blood. The receptor's source is a woman aged 80 or older with COVID-19, enrolled during active disease. The chain uses TRBV6-2 or TRBV6-3 and TRBJ2-7; TRBD1 matches 8 bases. CDR3 loop: CASSYTQGALWQYF. Written as DNA, the CDR3 is TGTGCCAGCAGTTACACCCAGGGGGCCCTATGGCAGTACTTC.